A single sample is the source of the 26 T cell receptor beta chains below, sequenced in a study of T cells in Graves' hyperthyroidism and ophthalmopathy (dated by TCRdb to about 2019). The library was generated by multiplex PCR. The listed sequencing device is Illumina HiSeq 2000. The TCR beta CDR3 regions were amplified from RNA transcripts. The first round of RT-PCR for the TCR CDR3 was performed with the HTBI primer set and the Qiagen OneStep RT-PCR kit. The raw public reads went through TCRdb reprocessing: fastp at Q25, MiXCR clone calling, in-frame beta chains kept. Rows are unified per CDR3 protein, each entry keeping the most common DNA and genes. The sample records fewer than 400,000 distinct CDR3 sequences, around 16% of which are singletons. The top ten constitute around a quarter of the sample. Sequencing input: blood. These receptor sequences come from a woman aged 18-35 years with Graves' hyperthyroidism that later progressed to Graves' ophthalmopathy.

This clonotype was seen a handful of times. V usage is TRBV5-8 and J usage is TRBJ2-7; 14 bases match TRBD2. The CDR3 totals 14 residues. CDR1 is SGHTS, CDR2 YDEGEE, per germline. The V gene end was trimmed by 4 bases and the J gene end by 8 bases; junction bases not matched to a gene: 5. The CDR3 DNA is TGTGCCAGCAGCGAGGGACTAGCGGGAGTGCAGCAGTACTTC. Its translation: CASSEGLAGVQQYF.

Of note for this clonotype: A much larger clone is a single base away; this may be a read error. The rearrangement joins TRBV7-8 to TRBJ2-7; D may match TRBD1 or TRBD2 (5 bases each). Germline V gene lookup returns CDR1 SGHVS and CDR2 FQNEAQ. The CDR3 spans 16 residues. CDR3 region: CASSLVTAGTSYGQYF. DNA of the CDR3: TGTGCCAGCAGCTTAGTTACGGCAGGGACCTCCTACGGGCAGTACTTC. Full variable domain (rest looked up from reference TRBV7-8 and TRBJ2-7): GAGVSQSPRYKVAKRGQDVALRCDPISGHVSLFWYQQALGQGPEFLTYFQNEAQLDKSGLPSDRFFAERPEGSVSTLKIQRTQQEDSAVYLCASSLVTAGTSYGQYFGPGTRLTVT.

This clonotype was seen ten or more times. The CDR3 DNA reads as TGCAGTGCTAAAAAGGCCGGACTAGCGGGAATCTCCTACAATGAGCAGTTCTTC. It yields the protein CSAKKAGLAGISYNEQFF. The rearrangement uses TRBV20-1 and TRBJ2-1, with TRBD2 identical over 12 bases. With V trimmed by 4 bases and J by 0 bases, 10 bases remained unmatched. The germline gives CDR1 DFQATT, CDR2 SNEGSKA (reference sequence). CDR3 size: 18 residues.

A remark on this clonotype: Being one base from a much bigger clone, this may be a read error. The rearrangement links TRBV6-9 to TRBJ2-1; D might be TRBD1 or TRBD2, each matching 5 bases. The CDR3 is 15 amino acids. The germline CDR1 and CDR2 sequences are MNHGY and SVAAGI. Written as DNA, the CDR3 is TGTGCCTGCAGTTGGGACCGCCGCTCCTACAATGAGCAGTTCTTC. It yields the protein CACSWDRRSYNEQFF.

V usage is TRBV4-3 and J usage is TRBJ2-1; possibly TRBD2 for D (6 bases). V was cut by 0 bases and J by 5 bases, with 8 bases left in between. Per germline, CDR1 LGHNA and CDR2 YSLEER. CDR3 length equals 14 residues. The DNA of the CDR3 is TGCGCCAGCAGCCAAGATCCGGGAGACAATGAGCAGTTCTTC. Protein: CASSQDPGDNEQFF.

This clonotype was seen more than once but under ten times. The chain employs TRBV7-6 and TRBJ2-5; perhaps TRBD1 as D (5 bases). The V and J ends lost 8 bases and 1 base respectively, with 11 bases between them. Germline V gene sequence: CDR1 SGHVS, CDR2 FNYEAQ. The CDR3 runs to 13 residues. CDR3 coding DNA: TGTGCCAGCGCTCAGGGCTTCCAAGAGACCCAGTACTTC. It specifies CASAQGFQETQYF.

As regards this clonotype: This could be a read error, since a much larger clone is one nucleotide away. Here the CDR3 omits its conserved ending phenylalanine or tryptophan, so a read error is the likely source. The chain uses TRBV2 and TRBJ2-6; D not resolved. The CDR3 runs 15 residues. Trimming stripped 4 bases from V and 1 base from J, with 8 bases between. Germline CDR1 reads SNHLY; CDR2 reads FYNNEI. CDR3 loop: CASSVVGSGANVLTS. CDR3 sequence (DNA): TGTGCCAGCAGTGTGGTGGGATCTGGGGCCAACGTCCTGACTTCC.

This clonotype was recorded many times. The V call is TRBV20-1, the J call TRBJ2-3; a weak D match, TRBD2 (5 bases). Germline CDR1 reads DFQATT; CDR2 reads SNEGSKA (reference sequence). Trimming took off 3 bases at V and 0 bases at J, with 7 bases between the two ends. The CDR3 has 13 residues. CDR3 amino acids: CSASGVSTDTQYF. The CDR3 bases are TGCAGTGCTAGCGGGGTGAGCACAGATACGCAGTATTTT.

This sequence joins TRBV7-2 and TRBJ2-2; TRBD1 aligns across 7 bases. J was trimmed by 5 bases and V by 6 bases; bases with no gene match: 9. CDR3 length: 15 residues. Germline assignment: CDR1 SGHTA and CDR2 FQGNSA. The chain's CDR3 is CASRPTGDGTGELFF. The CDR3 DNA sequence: TGTGCCAGCAGGCCTACAGGGGACGGGACCGGGGAGCTGTTTTTT.

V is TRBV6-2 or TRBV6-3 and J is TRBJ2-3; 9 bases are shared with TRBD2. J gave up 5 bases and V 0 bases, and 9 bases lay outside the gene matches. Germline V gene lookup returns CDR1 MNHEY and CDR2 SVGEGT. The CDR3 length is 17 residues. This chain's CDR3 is CASSYSSSGTQGDTQYF. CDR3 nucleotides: TGTGCCAGCAGTTACTCGTCTAGCGGGACTCAAGGAGATACGCAGTATTTT.

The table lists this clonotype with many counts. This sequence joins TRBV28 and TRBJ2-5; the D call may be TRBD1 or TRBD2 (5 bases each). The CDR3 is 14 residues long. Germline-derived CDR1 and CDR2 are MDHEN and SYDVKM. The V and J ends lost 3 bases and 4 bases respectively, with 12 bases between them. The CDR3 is CASSLYGTGETQYF. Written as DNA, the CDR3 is TGTGCCAGCAGTTTGTACGGGACGGGAGAGACCCAGTACTTC.

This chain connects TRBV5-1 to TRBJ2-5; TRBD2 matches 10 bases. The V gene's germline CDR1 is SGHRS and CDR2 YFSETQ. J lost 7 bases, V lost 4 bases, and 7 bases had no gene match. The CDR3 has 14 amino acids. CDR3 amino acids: CASSPGLAEGTQYF. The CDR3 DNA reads TGCGCCAGCAGCCCCGGACTAGCGGAGGGGACCCAGTACTTC.

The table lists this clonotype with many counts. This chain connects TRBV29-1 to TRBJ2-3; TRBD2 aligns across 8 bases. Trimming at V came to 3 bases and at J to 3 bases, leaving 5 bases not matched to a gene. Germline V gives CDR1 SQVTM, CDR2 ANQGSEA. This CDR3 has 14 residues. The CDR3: CSVDPRGRTDTQYF. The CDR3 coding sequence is TGCAGCGTTGATCCCCGCGGGAGGACAGATACGCAGTATTTT.

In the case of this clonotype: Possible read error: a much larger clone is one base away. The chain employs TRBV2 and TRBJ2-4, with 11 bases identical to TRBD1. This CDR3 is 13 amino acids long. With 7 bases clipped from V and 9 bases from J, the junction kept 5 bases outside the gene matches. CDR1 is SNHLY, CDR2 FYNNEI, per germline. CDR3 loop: CASTGQGVSIQYF. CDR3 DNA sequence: TGTGCCAGCACGGGACAGGGGGTAAGCATTCAGTACTTC.

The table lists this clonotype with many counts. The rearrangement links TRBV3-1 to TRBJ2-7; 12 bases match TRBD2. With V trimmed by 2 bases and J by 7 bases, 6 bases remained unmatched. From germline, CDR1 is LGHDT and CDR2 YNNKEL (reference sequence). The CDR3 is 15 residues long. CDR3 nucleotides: TGTGCCAGCAGCCAACTAGCGGGAGGGCCGGGAGAGCAGTACTTC. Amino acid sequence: CASSQLAGGPGEQYF.

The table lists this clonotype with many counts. The CDR3 nucleotides read TGTGCCTGGAGTGGTAGCGGACACAATGAGCAGTTCTTC. Translation: CAWSGSGHNEQFF. The chain recombines TRBV30 with TRBJ2-1; D perhaps matches TRBD2 (6 bases). Germline V CDR1 and CDR2: GTSNPN, SVGIG (reference sequence). V was shortened by 1 base and J by 5 bases, with 9 bases between the two germline ends. The CDR3 runs 13 residues.

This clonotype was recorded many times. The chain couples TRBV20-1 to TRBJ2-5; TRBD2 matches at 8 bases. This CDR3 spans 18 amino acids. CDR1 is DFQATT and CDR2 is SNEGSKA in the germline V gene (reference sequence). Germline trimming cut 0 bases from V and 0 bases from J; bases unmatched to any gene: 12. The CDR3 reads CSARDPAGAGRYQETQYF. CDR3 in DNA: TGCAGTGCTAGAGACCCAGCGGGAGCTGGTCGGTACCAAGAGACCCAGTACTTC.

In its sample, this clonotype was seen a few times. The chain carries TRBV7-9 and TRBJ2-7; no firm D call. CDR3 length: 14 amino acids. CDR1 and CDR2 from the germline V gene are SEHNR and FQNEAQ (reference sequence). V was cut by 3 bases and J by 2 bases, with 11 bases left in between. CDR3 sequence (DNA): TGTGCCAGCAGCTTTGATTCCACACCCTACGAGCAGTACTTC. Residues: CASSFDSTPYEQYF.

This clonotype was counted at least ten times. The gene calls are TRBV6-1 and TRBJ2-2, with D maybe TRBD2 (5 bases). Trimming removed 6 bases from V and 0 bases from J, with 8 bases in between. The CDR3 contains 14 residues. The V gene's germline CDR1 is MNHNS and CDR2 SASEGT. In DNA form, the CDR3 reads TGTGCCAGCAGAGCGGCCGCGAACACCGGGGAGCTGTTTTTT. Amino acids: CASRAAANTGELFF.

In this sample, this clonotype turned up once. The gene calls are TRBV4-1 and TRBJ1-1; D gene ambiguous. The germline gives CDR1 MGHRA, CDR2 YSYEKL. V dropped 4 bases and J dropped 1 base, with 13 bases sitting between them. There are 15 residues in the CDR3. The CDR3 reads CASSPHTPWNTEAFF. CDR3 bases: TGCGCCAGCAGCCCTCATACACCTTGGAACACTGAAGCTTTCTTT.

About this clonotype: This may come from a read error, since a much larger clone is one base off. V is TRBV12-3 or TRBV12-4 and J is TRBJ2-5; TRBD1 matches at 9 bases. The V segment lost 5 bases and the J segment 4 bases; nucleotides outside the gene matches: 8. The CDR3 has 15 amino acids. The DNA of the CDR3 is TGTGCCAGCAGTCCCGGGACAGGGTCCCGAGAGACCCAGTACTTC. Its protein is CASSPGTGSRETQYF.

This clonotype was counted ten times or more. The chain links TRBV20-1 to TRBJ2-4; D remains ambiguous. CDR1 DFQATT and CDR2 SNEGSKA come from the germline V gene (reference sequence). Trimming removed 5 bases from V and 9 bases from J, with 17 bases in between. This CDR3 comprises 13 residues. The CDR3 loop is CSAPRQADGIQYF. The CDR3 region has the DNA TGCAGTGCTCCGCGCCAGGCTGACGGCATTCAGTACTTC.

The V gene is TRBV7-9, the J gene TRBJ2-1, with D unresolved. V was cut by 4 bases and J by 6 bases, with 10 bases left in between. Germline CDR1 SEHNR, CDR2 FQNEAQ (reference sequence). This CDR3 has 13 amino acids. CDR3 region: CASSSDTGNEQFF. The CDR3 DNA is TGTGCCAGCAGCTCTGATACGGGCAATGAGCAGTTCTTC. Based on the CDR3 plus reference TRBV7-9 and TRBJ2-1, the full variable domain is DTGVSQNPRHKITKRGQNVTFRCDPISEHNRLYWYRQTLGQGPEFLTYFQNEAQLEKSRLLSDRFSAERPKGSFSTLEIQRTEQGDSAMYLCASSSDTGNEQFFGPGTRLTVL.

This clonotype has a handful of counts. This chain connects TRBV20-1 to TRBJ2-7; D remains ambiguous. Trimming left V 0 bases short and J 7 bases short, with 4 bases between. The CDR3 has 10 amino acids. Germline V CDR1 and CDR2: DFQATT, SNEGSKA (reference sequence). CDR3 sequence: CSARDLEQYF. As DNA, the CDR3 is TGCAGTGCTAGAGATTTGGAGCAGTACTTC.

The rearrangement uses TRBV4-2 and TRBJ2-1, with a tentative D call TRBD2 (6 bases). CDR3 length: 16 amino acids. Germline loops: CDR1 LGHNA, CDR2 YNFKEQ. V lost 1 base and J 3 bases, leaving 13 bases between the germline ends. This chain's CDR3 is CASSQVRRDFYNEQFF. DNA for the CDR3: TGTGCCAGCAGCCAAGTGCGAAGGGACTTCTACAATGAGCAGTTCTTC.

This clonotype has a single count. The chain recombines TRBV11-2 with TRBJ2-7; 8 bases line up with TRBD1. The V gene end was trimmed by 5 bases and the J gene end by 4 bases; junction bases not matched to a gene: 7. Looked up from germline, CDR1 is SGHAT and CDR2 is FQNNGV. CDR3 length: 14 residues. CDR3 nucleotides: TGTGCCAGCAGCGGACAGGGCTCCTTGTACGAGCAGTACTTC. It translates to CASSGQGSLYEQYF. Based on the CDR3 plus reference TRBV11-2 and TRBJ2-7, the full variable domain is EAGVAQSPRYKIIEKRQSVAFWCNPISGHATLYWYQQILGQGPKLLIQFQNNGVVDDSQLPKDRFSAERLKGVDSTLKIQPAKLEDSAVYLCASSGQGSLYEQYFGPGTRLTVT.